This entry features one T cell receptor (beta chain) sequence. The antigen is not known. The data belong to a study of blood T cells in healthy people across ages. Findings and limits, study-wide: Changes in expanded clonotypes were possibly confounded, as the CMV status of donors was unknown.

The CDR3 extends over 13 amino acids. CDR1 and CDR2 from the germline V gene are SGHTA and FQGNSA. Trimming stripped 3 bases from V and 4 bases from J, with 10 bases between. Using a J-beta primer mix together with a sample-barcoded 5' primer, a second PCR was run for roughly 6 to 12 cycles. MiXCR, run by TCRdb on the 5' RACE reads, gives a single entry per CDR3 protein. The sample consists of fewer than 1 million distinct CDR3 sequences, around 45% of them appearing once. The TCR was taken from a man in his 60s in good health. The rearrangement uses TRBV7-2 and TRBJ2-7, with D uncertain. Sequencing was done on a sample of blood. The CDR3 region has the DNA TGTGCCAGCAGCTTTTGGTGGGCTTACGAGCAGTACTTC. This gives the protein CASSFWWAYEQYF. The full variable domain, completed using reference TRBV7-2 and TRBJ2-7, is GAGVSQSPSNKVTEKGKDVELRCDPISGHTALYWYRQSLGQGLEFLIYFQGNSAPDKSGLPSDRFSAERTGGSVSTLTIQRTQQEDSAVYLCASSFWWAYEQYFGPGTRLTVT.